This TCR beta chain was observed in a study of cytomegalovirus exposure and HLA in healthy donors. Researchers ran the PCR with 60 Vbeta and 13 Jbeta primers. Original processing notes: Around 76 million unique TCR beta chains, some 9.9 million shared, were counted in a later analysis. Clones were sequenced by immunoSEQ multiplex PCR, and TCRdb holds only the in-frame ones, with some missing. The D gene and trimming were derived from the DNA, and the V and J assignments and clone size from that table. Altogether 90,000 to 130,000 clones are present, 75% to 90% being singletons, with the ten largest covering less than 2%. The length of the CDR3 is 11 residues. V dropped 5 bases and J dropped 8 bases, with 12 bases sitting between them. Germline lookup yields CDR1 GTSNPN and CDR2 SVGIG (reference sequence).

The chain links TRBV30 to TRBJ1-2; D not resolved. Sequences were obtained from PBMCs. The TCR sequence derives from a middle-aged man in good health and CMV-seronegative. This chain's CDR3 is CAWLAALGYTF. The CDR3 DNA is TGTGCCTGGTTGGCGGCCTTAGGCTACACCTTC.